This T cell receptor (beta chain) was observed in a study of radiotherapy plus CTLA-4 blockade in lung cancer. Overall study: The study recorded objective responses in roughly 20% of patients and disease control in 25% to 35%. Overall study results and limits: In blood, early T cell clone dynamics reportedly predicted response best, together with interferon-beta. There was expansion of tumor-derived TCR clones in blood after radiotherapy plus ipilimumab.

Focal radiation and CTLA-4 blockade (ipilimumab) were tested in chemo-refractory metastatic non-small-cell lung cancer patients. Libraries were prepared by immunoSEQ multiplex PCR; TCRdb keeps only in-frame clonotypes and omits some of them. Counted here are 90,000 to 130,000 clones, approximately 77% occurring once; the ten biggest clones make up 3% to 4%. A word on this clone: Its target is unknown.

The J segment lost 3 bases and the V segment lost 10 bases, leaving 15 bases of the junction unmatched. Germline CDR1 and CDR2: MNHEY and SVGAGI. The CDR3 has 15 amino acids. This receptor was obtained from a human donor with non-small cell lung cancer that progressed on radiotherapy plus ipilimumab. Some clones in this sample may be carry-over from other donors' samples. The material was peripheral blood, obtained from a patient treated with radiotherapy plus ipilimumab. The chain carries TRBV6-5 and TRBJ2-7; 7 bases are a match to TRBD2. This CDR3 reads CATFPGGSLSYEQYF. The CDR3 DNA reads TGTGCCACCTTCCCGGGAGGTTCCCTGAGCTACGAGCAGTACTTC.